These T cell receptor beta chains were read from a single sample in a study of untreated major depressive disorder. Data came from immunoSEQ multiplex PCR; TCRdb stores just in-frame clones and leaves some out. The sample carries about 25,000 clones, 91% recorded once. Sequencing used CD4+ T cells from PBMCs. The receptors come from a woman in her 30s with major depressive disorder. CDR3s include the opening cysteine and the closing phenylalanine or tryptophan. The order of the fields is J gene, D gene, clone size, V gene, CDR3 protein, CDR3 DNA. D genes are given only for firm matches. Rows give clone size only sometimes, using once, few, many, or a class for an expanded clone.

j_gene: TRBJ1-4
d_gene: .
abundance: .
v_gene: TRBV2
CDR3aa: CASSARGYEKLFF
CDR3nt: TGTGCCAGCAGTGCAAGGGGATACGAAAAACTGTTTTTT

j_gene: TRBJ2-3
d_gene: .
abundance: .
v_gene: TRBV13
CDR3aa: CASSLVDTDTQYF
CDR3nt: TGTGCCAGCAGCTTAGTCGACACAGATACGCAGTATTTT

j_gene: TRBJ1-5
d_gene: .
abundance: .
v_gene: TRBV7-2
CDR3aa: CASSLSQRNQPQHF
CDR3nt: TGTGCCAGCAGCTTATCACAGAGAAATCAGCCCCAGCATTTT

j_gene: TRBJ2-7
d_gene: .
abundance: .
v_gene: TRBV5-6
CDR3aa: CASSAWAGPSGDEQYF
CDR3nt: TGTGCCAGCAGCGCATGGGCAGGTCCCTCTGGAGACGAGCAGTACTTC

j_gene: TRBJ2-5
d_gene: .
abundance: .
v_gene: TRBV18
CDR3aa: CASSPSREKTQYF
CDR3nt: TGTGCCAGCTCACCTTCCAGGGAGAAGACCCAGTACTTC

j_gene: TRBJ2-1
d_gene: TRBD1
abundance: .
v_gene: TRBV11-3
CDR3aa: CASSRQGDEQFF
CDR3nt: TGTGCCAGCAGTCGACAGGGCGATGAGCAGTTCTTC

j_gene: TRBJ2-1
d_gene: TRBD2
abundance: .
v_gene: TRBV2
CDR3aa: CASNRLAGGQDNEQFF
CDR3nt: TGTGCCAGCAACCGACTAGCGGGGGGGCAGGACAATGAGCAGTTCTTC

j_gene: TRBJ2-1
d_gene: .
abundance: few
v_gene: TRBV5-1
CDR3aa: CASSLGVSGQFF
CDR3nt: TGCGCCAGCAGCTTGGGAGTTAGTGGGCAGTTCTTC

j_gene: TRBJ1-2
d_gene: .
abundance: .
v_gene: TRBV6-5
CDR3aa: CASSYPGKEGYTF
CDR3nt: TGTGCCAGCAGTTACCCCGGGAAGGAGGGCTACACCTTC

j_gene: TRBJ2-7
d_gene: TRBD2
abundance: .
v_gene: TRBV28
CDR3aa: CASSFSGTSGEQYF
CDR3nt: TGTGCCAGCAGTTTTAGCGGGACTTCTGGCGAGCAGTACTTC

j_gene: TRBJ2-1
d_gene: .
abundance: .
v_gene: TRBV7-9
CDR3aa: CASSRGPNEQFF
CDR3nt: TGTGCCAGCAGCAGGGGTCCCAATGAGCAGTTCTTC

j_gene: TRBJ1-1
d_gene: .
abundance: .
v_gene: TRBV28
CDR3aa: CASSWMWVPREAFF
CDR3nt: TGTGCCAGCAGCTGGATGTGGGTACCTCGTGAAGCTTTCTTT

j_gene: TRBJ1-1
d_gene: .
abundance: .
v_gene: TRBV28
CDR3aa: CASSSPGRSQGTEAFF
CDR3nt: TGTGCCAGCAGTAGCCCAGGGCGTTCACAAGGGACTGAAGCTTTCTTT

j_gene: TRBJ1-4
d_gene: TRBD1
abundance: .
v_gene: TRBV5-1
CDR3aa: CASSLQGAEKLFF
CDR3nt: TGCGCCAGCAGCTTGCAGGGGGCTGAAAAACTGTTTTTT

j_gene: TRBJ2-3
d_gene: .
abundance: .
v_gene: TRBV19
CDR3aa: CASSAMRDTQYF
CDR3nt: TGTGCCAGTAGTGCTATGAGAGATACGCAGTATTTT

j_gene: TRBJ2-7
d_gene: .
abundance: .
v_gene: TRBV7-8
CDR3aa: CASSLRGSEQYF
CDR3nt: TGTGCCAGCAGCTTAAGGGGATCCGAGCAGTACTTC

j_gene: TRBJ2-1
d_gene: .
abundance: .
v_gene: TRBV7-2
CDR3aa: CASSLFGGPGNEQFF
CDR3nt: TGTGCCAGCAGCTTATTCGGGGGGCCAGGAAATGAGCAGTTCTTC

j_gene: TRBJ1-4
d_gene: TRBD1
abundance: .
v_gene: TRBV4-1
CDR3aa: CASSQGGGTGSEKLFF
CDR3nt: TGCGCCAGCAGCCAAGGGGGCGGGACAGGGTCTGAAAAACTGTTTTTT

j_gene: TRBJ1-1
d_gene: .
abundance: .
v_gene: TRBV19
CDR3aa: CASRRDPLNTEAFF
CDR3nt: TGTGCCAGCCGACGGGACCCTCTGAACACTGAAGCTTTCTTT

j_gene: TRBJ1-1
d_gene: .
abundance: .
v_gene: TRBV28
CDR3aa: CASSLLRITEAFF
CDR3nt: TGTGCCAGCAGTCTCCTCAGAATCACTGAAGCTTTCTTT

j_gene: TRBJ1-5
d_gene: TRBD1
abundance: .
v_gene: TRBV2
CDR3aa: CANSRDSNQPQHF
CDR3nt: TGTGCCAATAGCCGGGACAGTAATCAGCCCCAGCATTTT

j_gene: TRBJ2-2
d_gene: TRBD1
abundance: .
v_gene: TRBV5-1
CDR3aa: CASSLAWGQGANGELFF
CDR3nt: TGCGCCAGCAGCTTGGCCTGGGGACAGGGGGCAAACGGGGAGCTGTTTTTT

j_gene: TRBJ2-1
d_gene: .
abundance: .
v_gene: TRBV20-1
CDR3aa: CSARTDQQFF
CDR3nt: TGCAGTGCTAGAACGGACCAACAGTTCTTC

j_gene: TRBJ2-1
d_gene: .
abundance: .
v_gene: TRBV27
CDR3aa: CASHPGKSLRTSIRWHEQFF
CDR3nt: TGTGCCAGCCACCCCGGGAAGTCCCTTAGAACTTCGATTCGGTGGCATGAGCAGTTCTTC

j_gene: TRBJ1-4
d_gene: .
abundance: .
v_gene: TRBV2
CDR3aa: CASLPGEGQEKLFF
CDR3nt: TGTGCCAGCCTCCCCGGGGAGGGCCAAGAAAAACTGTTTTTT